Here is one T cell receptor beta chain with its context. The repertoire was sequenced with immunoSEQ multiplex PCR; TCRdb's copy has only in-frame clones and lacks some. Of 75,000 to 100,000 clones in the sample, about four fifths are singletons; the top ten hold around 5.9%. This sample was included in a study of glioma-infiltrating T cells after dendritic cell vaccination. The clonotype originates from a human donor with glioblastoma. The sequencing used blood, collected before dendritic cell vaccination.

The CDR3 DNA is TGTGCCAGTAGTAAAGGCAGGGTGTCCACAGATACGCAGTATTTT. Its protein is CASSKGRVSTDTQYF. This chain connects TRBV19 to TRBJ2-3; TRBD1 might be the D (5 bases). V lost 4 bases, J lost 2 bases, and 13 bases lay in between. Per the germline V gene, CDR1 is LNHDA and CDR2 is SQIVND (reference sequence). The CDR3 runs to 15 residues.